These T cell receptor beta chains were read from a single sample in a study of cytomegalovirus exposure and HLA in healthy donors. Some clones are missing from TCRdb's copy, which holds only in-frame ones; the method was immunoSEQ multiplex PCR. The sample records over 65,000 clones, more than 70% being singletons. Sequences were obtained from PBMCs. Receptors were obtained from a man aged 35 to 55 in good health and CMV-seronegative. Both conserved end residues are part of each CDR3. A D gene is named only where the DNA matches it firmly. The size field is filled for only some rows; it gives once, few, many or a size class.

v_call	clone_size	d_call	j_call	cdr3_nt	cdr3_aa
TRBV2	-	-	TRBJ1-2	TGTGCCAGCAGTCCGGTAGAGGCTAACTATGGCTACACCTTC	CASSPVEANYGYTF
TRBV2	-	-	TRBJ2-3	TGTGCCAGCAGGACACAAAATACGCAGTATTTT	CASRTQNTQYF
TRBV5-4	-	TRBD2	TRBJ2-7	TGTGCCAGCAGCTTGACGGCGGGAGGGCCCGTGGGTGAGCAGTACTTC	CASSLTAGGPVGEQYF
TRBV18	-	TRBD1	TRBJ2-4	TGTGCCAGCTCACCACGTTGGACAGGGTCTACAAACATTCAGTACTTC	CASSPRWTGSTNIQYF
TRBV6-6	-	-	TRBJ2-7	TGTGCCAGCAGTTACGGGTCGGGAGCTGAGGGCGAGCAGTACTTC	CASSYGSGAEGEQYF
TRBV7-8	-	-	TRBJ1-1	TGTGCCAGCAGCTTAGCGCTAACGATTGAAGCTTTCTTT	CASSLALTIEAFF
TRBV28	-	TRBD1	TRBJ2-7	TGTGCCAGCAGTCTAATGAACCAGGGGGAGAGCCAGTACTTC	CASSLMNQGESQYF
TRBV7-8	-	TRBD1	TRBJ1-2	TGTGCCAGCAGCGCAGGGGACAGGTACTATGGCTACACCTTC	CASSAGDRYYGYTF
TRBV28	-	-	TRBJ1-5	TGTGCCAGCTCCAGGGGCAATCAGCCCCAGCATTTT	CASSRGNQPQHF
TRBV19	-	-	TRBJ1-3	TGTGCCAGTAGCCGAAGGACAGTTGGAAACACCATATATTTT	CASSRRTVGNTIYF
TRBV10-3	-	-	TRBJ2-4	TGTGCCATCAGTGAGTCAGGCAGGGAAAGTCTGGACATTCAGTACTTC	CAISESGRESLDIQYF
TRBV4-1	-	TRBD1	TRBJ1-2	TGCGCCAGCAGCCAAGGAACCTTTGGACAGGGGGCTAACTATGGCTACACCTTC	CASSQGTFGQGANYGYTF
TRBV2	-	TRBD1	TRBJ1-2	TGTGCCAGCAGTGAAACAGCGCCAACAGGGGTGTATGGCTACACCTTC	CASSETAPTGVYGYTF
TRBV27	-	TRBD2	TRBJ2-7	TGTGCCAGCAGTCCATACTCACTAGCGCCCGGCTACGAGCAGTACTTC	CASSPYSLAPGYEQYF
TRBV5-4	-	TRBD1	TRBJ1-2	TGTGCCAGCCTCCCTCGGGGACAGGGCTATGGCTACACCTTC	CASLPRGQGYGYTF
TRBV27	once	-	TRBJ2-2	TGTGCCAGCAGTTTAAGGCAGACAGTGACAAAAACGAACACCGGGGAGCTGTTTTTT	CASSLRQTVTKTNTGELFF
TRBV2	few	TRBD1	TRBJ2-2	TGTGCCAGCAGTGATTTAACAGGGGGGCACGGGGAGCTGTTTTTT	CASSDLTGGHGELFF
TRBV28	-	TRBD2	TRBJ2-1	TGTGCCAGCAGTTTAGCGGGAGAGGGGAACAATGAGCAGTTCTTC	CASSLAGEGNNEQFF
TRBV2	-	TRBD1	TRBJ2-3	TGTGCCAGCGGACGGGACAGAAGCACAGATACGCAGTATTTT	CASGRDRSTDTQYF
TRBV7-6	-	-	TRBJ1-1	TGTGCCAGCAGCCCGGACATCAACATGAACACTGAAGCTTTCTTT	CASSPDINMNTEAFF
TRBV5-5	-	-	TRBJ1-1	TGTGCCAGCAGCTTGGACGGCAGCGTTAACACTGAAGCTTTCTTT	CASSLDGSVNTEAFF
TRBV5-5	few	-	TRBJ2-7	TGTGCCAGCAGCTTGGAAAGCCCCTTCCACGAGCAGTACTTC	CASSLESPFHEQYF
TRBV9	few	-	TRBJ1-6	TGTGCCAGCAGCTCAGGGAAATCAATGAATTCACCCCTCCACTTT	CASSSGKSMNSPLHF
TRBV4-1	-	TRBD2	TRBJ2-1	TGCGCCAGCAGCCAGGCTGAGACTAGCGGGATTGTGGATGAGCAGTTCTTC	CASSQAETSGIVDEQFF
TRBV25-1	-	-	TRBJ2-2	TGTGCCAGCAGTGAAGTAAGGGGCCCCGGGGAGCTGTTTTTT	CASSEVRGPGELFF
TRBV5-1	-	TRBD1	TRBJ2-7	TGCGCCAGCAGCCCCAGAACAGGGGGCATCTACGAGCAGTACTTC	CASSPRTGGIYEQYF
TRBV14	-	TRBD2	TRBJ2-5	TGTGCCAGCAGCCAAGGACTAGCGGCTACGGGTGAGACCCAGTACTTC	CASSQGLAATGETQYF
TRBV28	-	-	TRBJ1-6	TGTGCCAGCAGTCCCCCGGAGGGGAGGGATTCACCCCTCCACTTT	CASSPPEGRDSPLHF
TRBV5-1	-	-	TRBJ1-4	TGCGCCAGCAGCTTGGAAGCTTACGGGGGTGAAAAACTGTTTTTT	CASSLEAYGGEKLFF
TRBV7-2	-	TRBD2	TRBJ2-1	TGTGCCAGCAGCTTACAACCGACTAGCGGGAGTGGCGAGCAGTTCTTC	CASSLQPTSGSGEQFF
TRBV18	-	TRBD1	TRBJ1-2	TGTGCCAGCTCACCACCGACAGGGGCCTCGGCCTATGGCTACACCTTC	CASSPPTGASAYGYTF
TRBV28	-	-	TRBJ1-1	TGTGCCAGCAGGCGGGGGGGGGCGAACACTGAAGCTTTCTTT	CASRRGGANTEAFF
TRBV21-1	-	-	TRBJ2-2	TGTGCCAGCAGCAAAGAGAAGCACGGGGGGCGCACCGGGGAGCTGTTTTTT	CASSKEKHGGRTGELFF
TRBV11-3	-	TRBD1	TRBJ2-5	TGTGCCAGCAGCTTAGGACAGGGACAAGAGACCCAGTACTTC	CASSLGQGQETQYF
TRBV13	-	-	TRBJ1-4	TGTGCCAGCAGCTTAGGGGGGACGGGGGATGAAAAACTGTTTTTT	CASSLGGTGDEKLFF
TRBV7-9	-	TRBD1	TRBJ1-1	TGTTCCAGCAGCTTAGGCCCAACAGGGGGTATCCACACTGAAGCTTTCTTT	CSSSLGPTGGIHTEAFF
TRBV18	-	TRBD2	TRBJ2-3	TGTGCCAGCTCACCACCGGGGGGGAAAGGCACAGATACGCAGTATTTT	CASSPPGGKGTDTQYF
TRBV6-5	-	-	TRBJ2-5	TGTGCCAGCAGTGGTCAGACTGTTTCCCAGTACTTC	CASSGQTVSQYF
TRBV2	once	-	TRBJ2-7	TGTGCCAGCAGTGGGACAGCCTACGAGCAGTACTTC	CASSGTAYEQYF
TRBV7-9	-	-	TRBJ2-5	TGTGCCAGCAGTTCGCCGGGACAACTCCAAGAGACCCAGTACTTC	CASSSPGQLQETQYF
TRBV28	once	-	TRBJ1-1	TGTGCCAGCAGTTTGATCGGGACTGCCAACACTGAAGCTTTCTTT	CASSLIGTANTEAFF
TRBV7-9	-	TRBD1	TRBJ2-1	TGTGCCAGCAGCTGGGGACAGGGCCAGTTCTTC	CASSWGQGQFF
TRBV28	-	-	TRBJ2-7	TGTGCCAGCATACCGCGGAGCTCCTACGAGCAGTACTTC	CASIPRSSYEQYF
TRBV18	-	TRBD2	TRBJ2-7	TGTGCCAGCTCACCAAGAGCGGGGTTCTCCTACGAGCAGTACTTC	CASSPRAGFSYEQYF
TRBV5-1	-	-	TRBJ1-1	TGCGCCAGCAGCCGAACACAGAGTTCCACTGAAGCTTTCTTT	CASSRTQSSTEAFF
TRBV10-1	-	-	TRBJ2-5	TGCGCCAGCAGTGAAGGGGGGGGAAACCAAGAGACCCAGTACTTC	CASSEGGGNQETQYF
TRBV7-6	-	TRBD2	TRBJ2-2	TGTGCCAGCAGCCCCCTTGGACTAGCCGAGTTAGGGGAGCTGTTTTTT	CASSPLGLAELGELFF
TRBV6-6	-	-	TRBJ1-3	TGTGCCAGCAGCCTTCAGGGTTCTGGAAACACCATATATTTT	CASSLQGSGNTIYF
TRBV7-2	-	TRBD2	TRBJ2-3	TGTGCCAGCAGCTTGAGGACGGGACTAGGGGCAGATACGCAGTATTTT	CASSLRTGLGADTQYF
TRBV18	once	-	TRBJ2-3	TGTGCCAGCTCACCATTCCGGGAGAACACAGATACGCAGTATTTT	CASSPFRENTDTQYF
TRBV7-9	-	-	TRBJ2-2	TGTGCCAGCAGCTTATTTGCAGCGAACACCGGGGAGCTGTTTTTT	CASSLFAANTGELFF
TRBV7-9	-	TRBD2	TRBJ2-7	TGTGCCAGCAGCTTAGCGTACGGACTAGCGGACTCCTACGAGCAGTACTTC	CASSLAYGLADSYEQYF
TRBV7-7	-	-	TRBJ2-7	TGTGCCAGCAGCTTAGTGGCCACGGGAGAGCAGTACTTC	CASSLVATGEQYF
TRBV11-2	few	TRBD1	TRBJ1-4	TGTGCCAGCCACAACAGGGGAGAAAAACTGTTTTTT	CASHNRGEKLFF
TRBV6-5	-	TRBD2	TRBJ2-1	TGTGCCACCAACGGACTAGCGGGTGAGCAGTTCTTC	CATNGLAGEQFF
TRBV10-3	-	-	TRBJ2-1	TGTGCCATCAGTGATCCGGGGAGGAGAGAAGGTGAGCAGTTCTTC	CAISDPGRREGEQFF
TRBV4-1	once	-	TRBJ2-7	TGCGCCAGCAGCCGGTTGGGCCCCCAGACAGACGAGCAGTACTTC	CASSRLGPQTDEQYF
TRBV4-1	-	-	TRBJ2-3	TGCGCCAGCAGCCAAGTCCAGACTAGCACAGATACGCAGTATTTT	CASSQVQTSTDTQYF
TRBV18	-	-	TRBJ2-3	TGTGCCAGCTCACCCGGACAGCCCCGAGATACGCAGTATTTT	CASSPGQPRDTQYF
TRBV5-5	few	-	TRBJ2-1	TGTGCCAGCCAGGCAGGGGCCAGGTACAATGAGCAGTTCTTC	CASQAGARYNEQFF